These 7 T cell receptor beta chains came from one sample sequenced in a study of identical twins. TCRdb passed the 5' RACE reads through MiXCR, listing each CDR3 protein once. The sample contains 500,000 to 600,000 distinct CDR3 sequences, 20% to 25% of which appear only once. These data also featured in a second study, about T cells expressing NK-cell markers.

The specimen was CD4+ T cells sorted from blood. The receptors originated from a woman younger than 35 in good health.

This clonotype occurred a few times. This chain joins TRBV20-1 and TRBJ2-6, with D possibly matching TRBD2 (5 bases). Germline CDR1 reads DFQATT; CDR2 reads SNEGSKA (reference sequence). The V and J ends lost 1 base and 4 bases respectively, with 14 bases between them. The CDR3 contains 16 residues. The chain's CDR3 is CSARAPSGSGANVLTF. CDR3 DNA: TGCAGTGCTAGAGCCCCCTCGGGGTCCGGGGCCAACGTCCTGACTTTC.

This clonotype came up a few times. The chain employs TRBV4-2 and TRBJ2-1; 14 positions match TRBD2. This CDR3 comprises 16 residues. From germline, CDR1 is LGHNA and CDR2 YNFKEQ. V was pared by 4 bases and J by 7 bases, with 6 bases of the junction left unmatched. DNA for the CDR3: TGTGCCAGCAGCCCGACTAGCGGGGGGGCGGGGAATGAGCAGTTCTTC. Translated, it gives CASSPTSGGAGNEQFF.

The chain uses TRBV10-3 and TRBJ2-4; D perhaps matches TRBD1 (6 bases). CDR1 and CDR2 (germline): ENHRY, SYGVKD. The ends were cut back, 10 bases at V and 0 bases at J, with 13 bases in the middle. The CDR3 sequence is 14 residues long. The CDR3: CATRTDLAKNIQYF. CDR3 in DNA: TGTGCCACCAGGACAGATTTAGCCAAAAACATTCAGTACTTC.

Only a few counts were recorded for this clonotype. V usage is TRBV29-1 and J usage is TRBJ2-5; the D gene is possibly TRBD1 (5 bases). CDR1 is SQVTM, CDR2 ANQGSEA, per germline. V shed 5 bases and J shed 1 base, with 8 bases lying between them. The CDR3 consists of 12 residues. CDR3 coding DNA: TGCAGCGTTAGACAGTCCCAAGAGACCCAGTACTTC. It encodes CSVRQSQETQYF. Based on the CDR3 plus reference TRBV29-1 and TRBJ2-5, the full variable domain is SAVISQKPSRDICQRGTSLTIQCQVDSQVTMMFWYRQQPGQSLTLIATANQGSEATYESGFVIDKFPISRPNLTFSTLTVSNMSPEDSSIYLCSVRQSQETQYFGPGTRLLVL.

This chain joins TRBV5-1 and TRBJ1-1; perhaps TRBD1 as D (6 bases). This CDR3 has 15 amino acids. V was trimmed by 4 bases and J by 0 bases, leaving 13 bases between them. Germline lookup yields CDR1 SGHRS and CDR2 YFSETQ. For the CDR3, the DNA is TGCGCCAGCAGCCCGGACAGATTCATGAACACTGAAGCTTTCTTT. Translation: CASSPDRFMNTEAFF. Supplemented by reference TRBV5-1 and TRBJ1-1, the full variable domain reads KAGVTQTPRYLIKTRGQQVTLSCSPISGHRSVSWYQQTPGQGLQFLFEYFSETQRNKGNFPGRFSGRQFSNSRSEMNVSTLELGDSALYLCASSPDRFMNTEAFFGQGTRLTVV.

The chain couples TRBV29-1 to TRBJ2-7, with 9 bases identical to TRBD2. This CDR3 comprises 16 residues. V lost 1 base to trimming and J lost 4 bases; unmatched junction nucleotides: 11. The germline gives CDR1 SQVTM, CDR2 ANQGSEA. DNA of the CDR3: TGCAGCGTTGAAGCGCGGGTAGCGGGAGTTGTTTACGAGCAGTACTTC. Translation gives CSVEARVAGVVYEQYF.

CDR3 coding DNA: TGTGCCACCAGCAGGGGACAGGGGACAAGCTACGAGCAGTACTTC. It translates to CATSRGQGTSYEQYF. V gene TRBV15 combines with J gene TRBJ2-7; 10 positions agree with TRBD1. Per germline, CDR1 LNHNV and CDR2 YYDKDF (reference sequence). Trimming at V came to 3 bases and at J to 3 bases, leaving 5 bases not matched to a gene. This CDR3 contains 15 residues.